What follows are 2 T cell receptor beta chains derived from one specimen sequenced in a study of early T cells in non-severe SARS-CoV-2 infection. Each CDR3 protein gets one entry after TCRdb re-called the 5' RACE reads with MiXCR. The table lists around 70,000 distinct CDR3 sequences, more than 9% of them singletons. The sequencing sample was made of whole blood. Every receptor here comes from an adult who was a healthcare worker with PCR-confirmed SARS-CoV-2 infection or an uninfected control (not recorded which).

This clonotype was found many times. The genes are TRBV2 and TRBJ1-5; no clear D gene. Germline CDR1 is SNHLY and CDR2 is FYNNEI. This CDR3 spans 12 amino acids. Trimming pared 6 bases from V and 2 bases from J, leaving 5 bases between. For the CDR3, the DNA is TGTGCCAGCAGAGACGGCAATCAGCCCCAGCATTTT. Its translation is CASRDGNQPQHF.

The chain employs TRBV29-1 and TRBJ1-1; the D is unclear. V lost 7 bases and J lost 3, with 9 bases in between. The CDR3 runs 11 residues. The germline V gene has CDR1 SQVTM and CDR2 ANQGSEA. CDR3 amino acids: CSGSLDTEAFF. The DNA for the CDR3 is TGCAGCGGTAGTCTGGACACTGAAGCTTTCTTT.